The sample holds many counts of the clone carrying this T cell receptor beta chain. What it binds is unknown. Time point meaning: newly diagnosed GD, antithyroid drugs for less than 3 months. The TCR library was made from RNA extracted from PBMCs. The source of the sample is a study of regulatory T cells in long-lasting Graves disease. Broader study findings: Persistent Graves' cases showed lower TCR diversity than newly diagnosed cases.

Building of the TCR beta libraries involved iRepertoire HTBI primers and Arm-PCR of CDR3 regions. TCRdb analysed the multiplex PCR reads with MiXCR anew, one entry per CDR3 protein. Found here are some 330,000 distinct CDR3 sequences, 12% of them singletons; the top ten hold approximately 17%. V lost 5 bases, J lost 0 bases, and 3 bases stayed unmatched. The germline CDR1 and CDR2 sequences are SGHAT and FQNNGV. This CDR3 has 16 amino acids. The sample was also reused in another study, on T cells in Graves' hyperthyroidism and ophthalmopathy.

This clonotype originated in a woman aged 18-35 years with Graves disease. This material consisted of peripheral blood mononuclear cells (PBMCs), taken at new diagnosis, from a patient treated with antithyroid drugs. The chain carries TRBV11-2 and TRBJ2-6, with TRBD1 identical over 8 bases. The CDR3 DNA sequence: TGTGCCAGCAGCGGGACAGGTTTCTCTGGGGCCAACGTCCTGACTTTC. It yields the protein CASSGTGFSGANVLTF.